These 17 T cell receptor beta chains originate from one sample sequenced in a study of T cell repertoires in cytomegalovirus infection. No antigens are known for them. TCRdb processed the reads anew with MiXCR; each CDR3 protein has one entry. The data hold over 55,000 distinct CDR3 sequences, with 20% to 25% observed a single time. Specimen: CD8+ T cells from cultured PBMCs, collected from culture after CMV antigen stimulation. All receptors come from a human donor in good health (CMV status not recorded). Some clones in this sample may be carry-over from other donors' samples.

The rearrangement joins TRBV28 to TRBJ1-5; D is unclear. Trimming shortened V by 6 bases and J by 10 bases, and 10 bases separated the two germline ends. CDR3 length equals 11 residues. CDR1 is MDHEN and CDR2 is SYDVKM in the germline V gene. CDR3 amino acids: CASRSPGPQHF. The CDR3 nucleotides are TGTGCCAGCAGATCCCCAGGCCCCCAGCATTTT.

In this sample, this clonotype turned up a few times. This chain uses TRBV28 with TRBJ1-6, with TRBD1 matching 7 bases. CDR1 is MDHEN, CDR2 SYDVKM, per germline. The J segment lost 0 bases and the V segment lost 4 bases, leaving 15 bases of the junction unmatched. CDR3 length: 20 residues. CDR3 sequence (DNA): TGTGCCAGCAGTTCCGGGACAGTGGTATCGATTAGCTCCTATAATTCACCCCTCCACTTT. As protein: CASSSGTVVSISSYNSPLHF.

This clonotype occurred a few times. The gene calls are TRBV11-2 and TRBJ2-1; D is unclear. Trimming removed 5 bases from V and 9 bases from J, with 11 bases in between. CDR1 SGHAT and CDR2 FQNNGV come from the germline V gene. This CDR3 comprises 12 residues. The CDR3 DNA is TGTGCCAGCAGCCTTGGCAGCATTGAGCAGTTCTTC. This translates into CASSLGSIEQFF.

This clonotype has only a few counts. The chain employs TRBV12-5 and TRBJ2-3; the D is unclear. The CDR3 covers 15 residues. Trimming took off 5 bases at V and 0 bases at J, with 12 bases between the two ends. Looked up from germline, CDR1 is LGHNT and CDR2 is FRNRAP. The CDR3 nucleotides are TGTGCTAGTGGTCCACCCCCCTCTAGCACAGATACGCAGTATTTT. It yields the protein CASGPPPSSTDTQYF.

The table lists this clonotype with a few counts. This rearrangement joins TRBV12-3 or TRBV12-4 to TRBJ2-5; 9 nucleotides align to TRBD1. With 6 bases clipped from V and 4 bases from J, the junction kept 6 bases outside the gene matches. The CDR3 contains 14 residues. The CDR3: CASSPGQGLETQYF. DNA of the CDR3: TGTGCCAGCAGCCCGGGACAGGGCCTAGAGACCCAGTACTTC.

This clonotype was recorded a few times. The chain couples TRBV29-1 to TRBJ2-4, with unresolved D. Germline lookup yields CDR1 SQVTM and CDR2 ANQGSEA. CDR3 length: 17 amino acids. The V and J ends lost 0 bases and 0 bases respectively, with 15 bases between them. CDR3 DNA sequence: TGCAGCGTTGAAGATCCAGAACAGCTCCAAGCCAAAAACATTCAGTACTTC. Translating gives CSVEDPEQLQAKNIQYF.

The chain combines TRBV7-2 with TRBJ2-1, with TRBD1 matching over 9 bases. This CDR3 comprises 21 residues. J gave up 4 bases and V 4 bases, and 23 bases lay outside the gene matches. From germline, CDR1 is SGHTA and CDR2 FQGNSA. The CDR3 loop reads CASSSPSGTGRRPGLYNEQFF. The CDR3 DNA is TGTGCCAGCAGCTCCCCCTCCGGGACAGGGCGCCGCCCGGGCTTATACAATGAGCAGTTCTTC.

This clonotype has only a few counts. V is TRBV7-8 and J is TRBJ2-1; TRBD2 aligns across 13 bases. The CDR3 sequence is 15 residues long. CDR1 SGHVS and CDR2 FQNEAQ come from the germline V gene. Unmatched junction bases numbered 7, after V lost 4 bases and J lost 10 bases. CDR3 bases: TGTGCCAGCAGCTCCTCCGGGACTAGCGGGGACGAGCAGTTCTTC. Translated, it gives CASSSSGTSGDEQFF.

This chain connects TRBV7-2 to TRBJ1-1; D ambiguous. V was trimmed by 0 bases and J by 1 base, leaving 15 bases between them. CDR1 is SGHTA, CDR2 FQGNSA, per germline. This CDR3 is 17 amino acids long. The CDR3 sequence is CASSLALAGRGNTEAFF. The CDR3, as DNA: TGTGCCAGCAGCTTAGCCCTCGCGGGTCGAGGGAACACTGAAGCTTTCTTT.

The chain recombines TRBV12-3 or TRBV12-4 with TRBJ1-1, with D perhaps matching TRBD1 (6 bases). Trimming removed 5 bases at V and 2 bases at J, with 18 bases between. The CDR3 contains 16 residues. The CDR3 nucleotides are TGTGCCAGCAGTCCCCCGTGGGACACAGAAAACACTGAAGCTTTCTTT. It encodes CASSPPWDTENTEAFF.

This clonotype occurred a few times. This sequence joins TRBV4-1 and TRBJ1-1; D call uncertain. The germline gives CDR1 MGHRA, CDR2 YSYEKL. This CDR3 has 13 amino acids. The V end lost 4 bases, the J end lost 1 base, and 7 bases lay between the germline ends. The CDR3 DNA reads TGCGCCAGCAGCCCGCGACAGAACACTGAAGCTTTCTTT. Translation gives CASSPRQNTEAFF.

The rearrangement joins TRBV11-2 to TRBJ1-1; maybe TRBD1 (6 bases). The CDR3 covers 15 residues. Germline V gives CDR1 SGHAT, CDR2 FQNNGV. V lost 5 bases and J lost 2, with 15 bases in between. The DNA for the CDR3 is TGTGCCAGCAGCCAACCGGCGGGGGCCAACACTGAAGCTTTCTTT. Protein sequence: CASSQPAGANTEAFF.

In the case of this clonotype: The CDR3 ends on some other residue instead of the conserved phenylalanine or tryptophan, so this is likely a read error. The gene calls are TRBV11-3 and TRBJ1-1; D is possibly TRBD1 (5 bases). The CDR3 extends over 14 amino acids. Trimming removed 4 bases at V and 4 bases at J, with 13 bases between. From germline, CDR1 is SGHNT and CDR2 YENEEA. CDR3 protein: CASSSGPGGTEAFL. CDR3 nucleotides: TGTGCCAGCAGCTCTGGACCTGGGGGCACTGAAGCTTTCTTA.

This sequence joins TRBV12-3 or TRBV12-4 and TRBJ2-2; D possibly corresponds to TRBD1 (6 bases). The CDR3 is 15 amino acids. Between the trimmed V and J ends, which lost 3 bases and 3 bases, there was a span of 11 bases. The CDR3 nucleotides read TGTGCCAGCAGTTTGTCAGGGGTTTACACCGGGGAGCTGTTTTTT. It translates to CASSLSGVYTGELFF.

As concerns this clonotype: The germline gene is not matched at one end of the junction; a read error may be the cause. The chain carries TRBV27 and TRBJ1-2; D ambiguous. The CDR3 extends over 13 amino acids. CDR1 MNHEY and CDR2 SMNVEV come from the germline V gene (reference sequence). The chain's CDR3 is CDSSLSRSYGYTF. The CDR3 bases are TGTGACAGCAGTTTAAGCCGGAGCTATGGCTACACCTTC.

The chain carries TRBV12-5 and TRBJ1-1; a weak D match, TRBD1 (6 bases). CDR3 length equals 14 residues. Between the trimmed V and J ends, which lost 6 bases and 5 bases, there was a span of 16 bases. Germline loops: CDR1 LGHNT, CDR2 FRNRAP. The CDR3 nucleotides are TGTGCTAGTGGCTTCGCAGGGGCAAGGACTGAAGCTTTCTTT. This encodes CASGFAGARTEAFF.

The table lists this clonotype with a few counts. This chain links TRBV7-2 with TRBJ2-7; no clear D gene. This CDR3 comprises 11 residues. The germline V gene encodes CDR1 SGHTA and CDR2 FQGNSA. Trimming removed 5 bases from V and 0 bases from J, with 2 bases in between. The CDR3 protein is CASSNSYEQYF. Written as DNA, the CDR3 is TGTGCCAGCAGCAACTCCTACGAGCAGTACTTC.